Listed below are T cell receptor beta chains from one sample, sequenced in a study of blood T cell repertoires in COVID-19. TCRdb's copy holds only in-frame clones and misses some; the assay was immunoSEQ multiplex PCR. The sample has roughly 200,000 clones, 83% seen once; the top ten hold 1.3%. The sequencing input was peripheral blood. All receptors come from a woman in her 30s with COVID-19, enrolled during active disease. Both conserved end residues are part of each CDR3. The D gene is left open where the match is weak. The size field is filled for only some rows; it gives once, few, many or a size class.

>TRBJ1-2|.|TRBV5-1|TRBD1
CASSRSGQGLQDGYTF
TGCGCCAGCAGCCGGTCGGGACAGGGCCTCCAGGATGGCTACACCTTC
>TRBJ2-1|.|TRBV6-6|TRBD1
CASRAGTGFNEQFF
TGTGCCAGCAGAGCCGGGACAGGGTTCAATGAGCAGTTCTTC
>TRBJ2-1|.|TRBV12-3/TRBV12-4|.
CASSLSSYEQFF
TGTGCCAGCAGTTTATCCAGTTATGAGCAGTTCTTC
>TRBJ1-2|.|TRBV9|TRBD1
CASSEYRGVGYGYTF
TGTGCCAGCAGCGAATACAGGGGAGTCGGCTATGGCTACACCTTC
>TRBJ2-1|.|TRBV3-1/TRBV3-2|.
CASSKPGGGRGLFF
TGTGCCAGCAGCAAACCCGGAGGCGGGCGAGGGCTGTTCTTC
>TRBJ2-7|.|TRBV2|TRBD1
CASSGQGPSYEQYF
TGTGCCAGCAGTGGACAGGGGCCTTCCTACGAGCAGTACTTC
>TRBJ2-2|.|TRBV19|.
CASREIMDTGELFF
TGTGCCAGTAGAGAGATCATGGACACCGGGGAGCTGTTTTTT
>TRBJ2-2|.|TRBV6-2/TRBV6-3|TRBD2
CASSLGLAYTGELFF
TGTGCCAGCAGCCTCGGACTAGCTTACACCGGGGAGCTGTTTTTT
>TRBJ2-1|.|TRBV5-1|TRBD2
CASSDSSGVVQNEQFF
TGCGCCAGCAGCGATTCTAGCGGGGTCGTTCAAAATGAGCAGTTCTTC
>TRBJ1-6|few|TRBV7-2|.
CASSRTDSSYNSPLHF
TGTGCCAGCAGCCGGACAGACAGCTCCTATAATTCACCCCTCCACTTT
>TRBJ1-2|.|TRBV5-4|.
CASSLAQDRHYGYTF
TGTGCCAGCAGCTTGGCTCAGGACAGACACTATGGCTACACCTTC
>TRBJ2-1|.|TRBV10-3|.
CAINRDTMGEQFF
TGTGCCATCAATCGGGACACCATGGGGGAGCAGTTCTTC
>TRBJ1-6|few|TRBV7-2|.
CASSLGRRGMNSPLHF
TGTGCCAGCAGCTTAGGGAGGCGGGGAATGAATTCACCCCTCCACTTT
>TRBJ2-1|.|TRBV7-2|.
CASSLLVAGGTGFF
.
>TRBJ2-7|.|TRBV3-1/TRBV3-2|TRBD1
CASSESGTGYGQYF
TGTGCCAGCAGCGAATCCGGGACAGGGTATGGGCAGTACTTC
>TRBJ2-6|.|TRBV5-4|TRBD2
CASSLAGGANVLTF
TGTGCCAGCAGCTTAGCGGGAGGGGCCAACGTCCTGACTTTC
>TRBJ2-3|once|TRBV6-1|.
CASSDRGTPDTQYF
TGTGCCAGCAGTGATCGGGGTACTCCAGATACGCAGTATTTT
>TRBJ2-3|.|TRBV10-3|TRBD2
CAIAASGGTDTQYF
TGTGCCATCGCGGCTAGCGGGGGCACAGATACGCAGTATTTT
>TRBJ1-3|.|TRBV9|.
CASSVGAGERGNTIYF
TGTGCCAGCAGCGTAGGTGCGGGCGAACGCGGAAACACCATATATTTT
>TRBJ1-1|.|TRBV27|TRBD1
CASSYAGGTEAFF
TGTGCCAGCAGTTACGCAGGGGGGACTGAAGCTTTCTTT
>TRBJ2-5|.|TRBV4-1|.
CASSQRIVETQYF
TGCGCCAGCAGCCAACGTATCGTTGAGACCCAGTACTTC
>TRBJ1-2|.|TRBV27|.
CASSPGNYGYTF
TGTGCCAGCAGCCCAGGCAACTATGGCTACACCTTC
>TRBJ1-5|.|TRBV19|.
CASSIGGRNQPQHF
TGTGCCAGTAGTATAGGGGGCCGTAATCAGCCCCAGCATTTT
>TRBJ2-3|.|TRBV5-1|TRBD1
CASSRGTGDSLDTQYF
TGCGCCAGCAGCAGAGGGACAGGGGACTCCCTAGATACGCAGTATTTT
>TRBJ2-1|.|TRBV10-1|.
CASSECGGRGRNEQFF
TGCGCCAGCAGTGAGTGTGGTGGTAGGGGAAGGAATGAGCAGTTCTTC
>TRBJ2-1|.|TRBV10-3|TRBD2
CAISLLAGTYNEQFF
TGTGCCATCAGTCTTCTAGCGGGGACTTACAATGAGCAGTTCTTC
>TRBJ2-7|.|TRBV20-1|.
CSFWDTYEQYF
TGCAGCTTCTGGGACACCTACGAGCAGTACTTC